The rows below give T cell receptor beta chains drawn from one sample of a study of human T cells and chemical hapten exposure. Using its own MiXCR run on the RACE reads, TCRdb lists one record per CDR3 protein. The table has approximately 80,000 distinct CDR3 sequences, about 6.8% seen once; the top ten hold under 2%. The specimen was whole blood, collected in connection with sensitization to the hapten diphenylcyclopropenone (DPC). These receptors came from a woman aged 25 to 39 with alopecia areata. Some clones in this sample may be carry-over from other donors' samples. The CDR3 runs from the conserved cysteine through the conserved F or W. The order of the fields is V gene, D gene, J gene, clone size, CDR3 length, CDR3 protein, CDR3 DNA. The D gene is left open where the match is weak. Size is omitted from some rows. Given values are once, few, many or a class for expanded clones.

TRBV6-1	NA	TRBJ1-2	few	15	CASTEGQGPVYGYTF	TGTGCCAGCACCGAAGGGCAGGGGCCCGTCTATGGCTACACCTTC
TRBV18	NA	TRBJ2-4	many	17	CASSRMMGEGAKNIQYF	TGTGCCAGCTCACGGATGATGGGGGAAGGGGCCAAAAACATTCAGTACTTC
TRBV19	NA	TRBJ1-1	few	12	CASSMANTEAFF	TGTGCCAGTAGTATGGCAAACACTGAAGCTTTCTTT
TRBV12-3/TRBV12-4	NA	TRBJ1-1	few	14	CASSLKGANTEAFF	TGTGCCAGCAGTTTGAAGGGAGCGAACACTGAAGCTTTCTTT
TRBV5-1	TRBD1	TRBJ2-1	NA	13	CASRDRDGNEQFF	TGCGCCAGCAGAGACAGGGACGGCAATGAGCAGTTCTTC
TRBV6-5	TRBD2	TRBJ2-7	NA	14	CASRTSGSSYEQYF	TGTGCCAGCAGGACTAGCGGCAGCTCCTACGAGCAGTACTTC
TRBV7-9	NA	TRBJ2-3	many	15	CASSLAWQSTDTQYF	TGTGCCAGCAGCTTAGCCTGGCAGAGCACAGATACGCAGTATTTT
TRBV20-1	TRBD1	TRBJ1-5	few	16	CSARSGTGYSNQPQHF	TGCAGTGCTAGAAGCGGGACAGGATATAGCAATCAGCCCCAGCATTTT
TRBV30	NA	TRBJ2-5	many	13	CAWSVGGGETQYF	TGTGCCTGGAGTGTAGGGGGAGGGGAGACCCAGTACTTC
TRBV4-2	TRBD1	TRBJ1-5	NA	17	CASSQDPTGGSNQLQHF	TGTGCCAGCAGCCAAGACCCTACAGGGGGGAGCAATCAGCTCCAGCATTTT
TRBV4-1	NA	TRBJ2-1	many	14	CASSLERVGGRQFF	TGCGCCAGCAGTCTGGAGCGGGTGGGCGGAAGGCAGTTCTTC
TRBV20-1	NA	TRBJ2-2	many	16	CSARDSRGRGTGELFF	TGCAGTGCTAGAGATTCGAGGGGAAGGGGGACCGGGGAGCTGTTTTTT
TRBV5-6	TRBD1	TRBJ2-7	many	14	CASSSLNRGHEQYF	TGTGCCAGCAGCTCCCTCAACAGGGGCCACGAGCAGTACTTC
TRBV5-1	NA	TRBJ2-3	NA	15	CASSPQRGLTDTQYF	TGCGCCAGCAGCCCCCAACGGGGCCTGACAGATACGCAGTATTTT
TRBV4-2	TRBD2	TRBJ2-1	many	16	CASSQDWPSGARAEFF	TGTGCCAGCAGCCAAGATTGGCCTAGCGGGGCTCGAGCGGAGTTCTTC
TRBV6-2/TRBV6-3	NA	TRBJ2-7	many	13	CASRPDTSYEQYF	TGTGCCAGCAGACCGGACACCTCCTACGAGCAGTACTTC
TRBV6-5	NA	TRBJ1-5	NA	13	CASSYDGNQPQHF	TGTGCCAGCAGTTATGATGGGAATCAGCCCCAGCATTTT
TRBV12-3/TRBV12-4	TRBD2	TRBJ2-1	NA	13	CASSRGGDGEQFF	TGTGCCAGCAGCCGGGGGGGCGACGGCGAGCAGTTCTTC
TRBV7-2	NA	TRBJ2-3	many	16	CASSLGVDQRTDTQYF	TGTGCCAGCAGCTTAGGGGTGGACCAACGCACAGATACGCAGTATTTT
TRBV4-2	NA	TRBJ2-3	NA	15	CASSPSGTSTDTQYF	TGTGCCAGCAGCCCTTCCGGGACTAGCACAGATACGCAGTATTTT
TRBV6-5	NA	TRBJ1-6	few	17	CASSYSLGGRVESPLHF	TGTGCCAGCAGTTACTCCCTCGGTGGCAGGGTCGAATCACCCCTCCACTTT
TRBV5-1	TRBD1	TRBJ1-2	NA	18	CASSYGGTGMIHGYGYTF	TGCGCCAGCAGCTATGGCGGGACAGGGATGATTCATGGCTATGGCTACACCTTC
TRBV20-1	TRBD2	TRBJ2-5	many	11	CSGRGQETQYF	TGCAGTGGGCGGGGGCAAGAGACCCAGTACTTC
TRBV3-1	TRBD1	TRBJ1-4	NA	16	CASSQQRGQGDEKLFF	TGTGCCAGCAGCCAACAAAGGGGACAGGGCGACGAAAAACTGTTTTTT
TRBV7-9	TRBD2	TRBJ2-1	few	17	CASSLAPLGLVHNEQFF	TGTGCCAGCAGCTTAGCACCTTTGGGACTAGTTCACAATGAGCAGTTCTTC